The next 27 T cell receptor beta chains were all read from a single sample in a study of blood T cell repertoires in COVID-19. Sequencing used immunoSEQ multiplex PCR; TCRdb keeps in-frame clones, though not all of them. The table records approximately 210,000 clones, 82% of them present only once. The sample comprised PBMCs or T cells enriched from blood (not recorded which). These receptors came from a man aged 40-50 years who had recovered from COVID-19.

V is TRBV27 and J is TRBJ2-7; 7 bases line up with TRBD2. Germline assignment: CDR1 MNHEY and CDR2 SMNVEV (reference sequence). This CDR3 contains 14 residues. Germline trimming cut 6 bases from V and 2 bases from J; bases unmatched to any gene: 7. The CDR3 nucleotides read TGTGCCAGCAGCCCACGTGCGGGGGCCTACGAGCAGTACGTC. Protein product: CASSPRAGAYEQYV.

This clone has a single count. The V and J genes are TRBV4-3 and TRBJ2-2, with 7 bases identical to TRBD1. Germline values: CDR1 LGHNA, CDR2 YSLEER. The CDR3 has 17 amino acids. The V gene end was trimmed by 0 bases and the J gene end by 7 bases; junction bases not matched to a gene: 11. The CDR3 is CASSQEPGQRDGGELFF. In DNA form, the CDR3 reads TGCGCCAGCAGCCAAGAACCGGGACAGAGGGATGGCGGGGAGCTGTTTTTT.

This clone was detected once. The chain carries TRBV3-1 (or the pseudogene TRBV3-2) and TRBJ2-1; 8 nucleotides align to TRBD1. Germline loops: CDR1 LGHDT, CDR2 YNNKEL (reference sequence). CDR3 length equals 14 residues. The J segment lost 4 bases and the V segment lost 4 bases, leaving 3 bases of the junction unmatched. CDR3 sequence (DNA): TGTGCCAGCAGCCCTTGGACAGGGTACAATGAGCAGTTCTTC. Translating gives CASSPWTGYNEQFF.

This rearrangement joins TRBV7-3 to TRBJ1-1; D remains ambiguous. CDR1 is SGHTA and CDR2 is FQGTGA in the germline V gene. The CDR3 contains 13 residues. V was clipped by 2 bases and J by 2 bases, with 6 bases between them. This chain's CDR3 is CASSLLENTEAFF. CDR3 nucleotide sequence: TGTGCCAGCAGCTTATTAGAAAACACTGAAGCTTTCTTT.

The V gene is TRBV9, the J gene TRBJ1-1, with D possibly matching TRBD1 (5 bases). V lost 4 bases and J 1 base, leaving 14 bases between the germline ends. The CDR3 is made up of 15 amino acids. Germline V gives CDR1 SGDLS, CDR2 YYNGEE. The DNA of the CDR3 is TGTGCCAGCAGCCCATCCTTTGACAGGAACACTGAAGCTTTCTTT. It specifies CASSPSFDRNTEAFF.

This chain's CDR3 is CASSLAVRGEQYF. The CDR3 region has the DNA TGTGCCAGCAGTTTAGCTGTTAGAGGCGAGCAGTACTTC. This chain connects TRBV12-3 or TRBV12-4 to TRBJ2-7; the D is unclear. CDR3 length: 13 residues. Trimming pared 0 bases from V and 6 bases from J, leaving 9 bases between.

This clone was picked up one time. The V gene is TRBV3-1 (or the pseudogene TRBV3-2), the J gene TRBJ1-1, with D uncertain. Trimming took 6 bases from V and 8 from J, leaving 13 bases between them. Germline lookup yields CDR1 LGHDT and CDR2 YNNKEL (reference sequence). This CDR3 spans 12 amino acids. CDR3 residues: CASSLGLVEAFF. DNA for the CDR3: TGTGCCAGCAGTCTCGGTCTGGTCGAAGCTTTCTTT.

CDR3 amino acids: CASSPTVRSGNTIYF. In DNA, the CDR3 is TGTGCCAGCAGTCCGACAGTCCGCTCTGGAAACACCATATATTTT. The gene calls are TRBV28 and TRBJ1-3, with D possibly matching TRBD1 (5 bases). Between the trimmed V and J ends, which lost 5 bases and 0 bases, there was a span of 11 bases. In germline, CDR1 is MDHEN, CDR2 SYDVKM. The CDR3 has 15 residues.

This clone was observed once. This chain joins TRBV30 and TRBJ1-2, with 7 bases matching TRBD1. The CDR3 extends over 17 amino acids. CDR1 is GTSNPN, CDR2 SVGIG, per germline (reference sequence). The junction had 13 bases not matched to a gene; V was cut back by 0 bases and J by 3 bases. As DNA, the CDR3 is TGTGCCTGGAGTGTAGGGATTGGACAGGAGAAATACTATGGCTACACCTTC. Protein sequence: CAWSVGIGQEKYYGYTF.

This rearrangement joins TRBV10-3 to TRBJ2-3; 10 bases map to TRBD2. Germline V gene lookup returns CDR1 ENHRY and CDR2 SYGVKD. Trimming at V came to 10 bases and at J to 2 bases, leaving 6 bases not matched to a gene. This CDR3 comprises 14 residues. DNA of the CDR3: TGTGCCACGGCTAGCGGGGGTAACACAGATACGCAGTATTTT. This translates into CATASGGNTDTQYF.

V gene TRBV6-2 or TRBV6-3 combines with J gene TRBJ1-2; tentative D call: TRBD1 (5 bases). This CDR3 region has 16 residues. V was cut by 3 bases and J by 8 bases, with 22 bases left in between. Germline V gene sequence: CDR1 MNHEY, CDR2 SVGEGT. The CDR3, as DNA: TGTGCCAGCAGTTATAAACCCTATGCGGGGCTGAGCGGCTACACCTTC. This codes for CASSYKPYAGLSGYTF.

The chain couples TRBV23-1 to TRBJ2-3, with 11 nucleotides matching TRBD2. TRBV23-1 has ORF status, its function being uncertain. There are 18 residues in the CDR3. The V gene end was trimmed by 0 bases and the J gene end by 4 bases; junction bases not matched to a gene: 9. The CDR3 region is CASSQSKLAGGPADTQYF. CDR3 DNA sequence: TGCGCCAGCAGTCAATCGAAATTAGCGGGAGGGCCCGCAGATACGCAGTATTTT.

The V call is TRBV6-5, the J call TRBJ1-5, with D possibly being TRBD1 (5 bases). Germline V gene data show CDR1 as MNHEY and CDR2 as SVGAGI. The V gene lost 1 base and the J gene lost 5 bases, with 9 bases spanning the gap. The CDR3 is made up of 14 amino acids. CDR3 in DNA: TGTGCCAGCAGTTACTTAAAAGGGGATCAGCCCCAGCATTTT. Translated: CASSYLKGDQPQHF.

V is TRBV30 and J is TRBJ2-1, with 12 bases fitting TRBD2. The CDR3 contains 17 residues. Germline V gene sequence: CDR1 GTSNPN, CDR2 SVGIG (reference sequence). The J segment lost 0 bases and the V segment lost 3 bases, leaving 6 bases of the junction unmatched. CDR3 amino acids: CAWRGGTSGPSYNEQFF. CDR3 DNA sequence: TGTGCCTGGAGGGGGGGGACTAGCGGGCCCTCCTACAATGAGCAGTTCTTC.

The chain employs TRBV2 and TRBJ2-7; 9 bases map to TRBD1. CDR3 size: 12 residues. The V segment lost 7 bases and the J segment 7 bases; nucleotides outside the gene matches: 5. CDR1 is SNHLY and CDR2 is FYNNEI in the germline V gene. Written as DNA, the CDR3 is TGTGCCAGCAAGGACAGGGGCCCGGAGCAGTACGTC. Encoded protein: CASKDRGPEQYV.

This chain joins TRBV27 and TRBJ1-2; a weak D match, TRBD1 (5 bases). Per germline, CDR1 MNHEY and CDR2 SMNVEV (reference sequence). Between the trimmed V and J ends, which lost 3 bases and 5 bases, there was a span of 10 bases. This CDR3 is built from 13 residues. CDR3 DNA: TGTGCCAGCAGTTTCGGCGGGGGGTATGGCTACACCTTC. Translation gives CASSFGGGYGYTF.

This chain uses TRBV30 with TRBJ2-1; 7 nucleotides agree with TRBD1. The CDR3 spans 14 residues. Trimming removed 5 bases from V and 9 bases from J; junction bases left unmatched: 13. Per the germline V gene, CDR1 is GTSNPN and CDR2 is SVGIG (reference sequence). DNA for the CDR3: TGTGCCTGGGAACGGACAGGCCCCCCTTCTGAGCAGTTCTTC. Amino acids: CAWERTGPPSEQFF.

The V call is TRBV11-1, the J call TRBJ2-1; no clear D. The CDR3 extends over 15 amino acids. The V and J ends lost 7 bases and 7 bases respectively, with 20 bases between them. The germline V gene encodes CDR1 SGHAT and CDR2 FQDESV (reference sequence). As DNA, the CDR3 is TGTGCCAGCACCCTCGCTGGAGTACCCGTAAATGAGCAGTTCTTC. Residues: CASTLAGVPVNEQFF. Filled out from reference TRBV11-1 and TRBJ2-1, the complete variable domain reads EAEVAQSPRYKITEKSQAVAFWCDPISGHATLYWYRQILGQGPELLVQFQDESVVDDSQLPKDRFSAERLKGVDSTLKIQPAELGDSAMYLCASTLAGVPVNEQFFGPGTRLTVL.

This chain joins TRBV6-5 and TRBJ2-7; 9 bases fit TRBD2. Germline CDR1 reads MNHEY; CDR2 reads SVGAGI. V was pared by 0 bases and J by 2 bases, with 2 bases of the junction left unmatched. CDR3 length: 15 residues. This CDR3 reads CASSYSSGGTYEQYF. CDR3 bases: TGTGCCAGCAGTTACTCTAGCGGGGGAACCTACGAGCAGTACTTC.

The chain uses TRBV24-1 and TRBJ1-2, with D perhaps matching TRBD1 (6 bases). The CDR3 consists of 15 residues. Germline CDR1 and CDR2: KGHDR and SFDVKD. Trimming took off 1 base at V and 4 bases at J, with 12 bases between the two ends. CDR3 sequence reads: CATSDLKGGVYGYTF. Here the CDR3 DNA reads TGTGCCACCAGTGATTTAAAAGGGGGGGTCTATGGCTACACCTTC.

The chain employs TRBV9 and TRBJ1-2; a possible D gene is TRBD1 (6 bases). V dropped 4 bases and J dropped 8 bases, with 24 bases sitting between them. This CDR3 comprises 16 residues. Germline V gene lookup returns CDR1 SGDLS and CDR2 YYNGEE. The CDR3 DNA follows: TGTGCCAGCAGCACACCATCCAACACAGGGTTAGGCGGCTACACCTTC. Amino acid sequence: CASSTPSNTGLGGYTF.

This rearrangement joins TRBV2 to TRBJ2-1; 7 nucleotides agree with TRBD2. This CDR3 comprises 13 residues. With 7 bases clipped from V and 16 bases from J, the junction kept 16 bases outside the gene matches. Germline V gives CDR1 SNHLY, CDR2 FYNNEI. CDR3 in amino acids: CASNPTSRQPSFF. The CDR3 region has the DNA TGTGCCAGCAACCCGACTAGCCGTCAGCCTAGTTTCTTC.

This clone has more than one count but fewer than ten. The gene calls are TRBV27 and TRBJ1-4; D gene ambiguous. The germline CDR1 and CDR2 sequences are MNHEY and SMNVEV (reference sequence). V dropped 5 bases and J dropped 0 bases, with 13 bases sitting between them. This CDR3 has 16 residues. CDR3 coding DNA: TGTGCCAGCAGTCCCGGACGGGGAGCAACTAATGAAAAACTGTTTTTT. Its protein is CASSPGRGATNEKLFF.

The rearrangement joins TRBV19 to TRBJ1-1, with a possible D match to TRBD1 (5 bases). V was trimmed by 4 bases and J by 5 bases, leaving 14 bases between them. Per germline, CDR1 LNHDA and CDR2 SQIVND (reference sequence). The CDR3 extends over 14 amino acids. CDR3 loop: CASSKSQGWTEAFF. The CDR3 DNA sequence: TGTGCCAGTAGTAAGTCCCAGGGCTGGACTGAAGCTTTCTTT. The full variable domain, rest sourced from reference TRBV19 and TRBJ1-1, is DGGITQSPKYLFRKEGQNVTLSCEQNLNHDAMYWYRQDPGQGLRLIYYSQIVNDFQKGDIAEGYSVSREKKESFPLTVTSAQKNPTAFYLCASSKSQGWTEAFFGQGTRLTVV.

The chain recombines TRBV19 with TRBJ2-7; D possibly corresponds to TRBD1 (5 bases). This CDR3 spans 15 amino acids. V lost 2 bases and J 3 bases, leaving 14 bases between the germline ends. Germline V gene data show CDR1 as LNHDA and CDR2 as SQIVND (reference sequence). CDR3 sequence (DNA): TGTGCCAGTAGTATAAACGTATGGGGCGTCTACGAGCAGTACTTC. Protein product: CASSINVWGVYEQYF. The variable domain in full, with the rest retrieved from reference TRBV19 and TRBJ2-7, is DGGITQSPKYLFRKEGQNVTLSCEQNLNHDAMYWYRQDPGQGLRLIYYSQIVNDFQKGDIAEGYSVSREKKESFPLTVTSAQKNPTAFYLCASSINVWGVYEQYFGPGTRLTVT.

Only one count was recorded for this clone. The rearrangement links TRBV20-1 to TRBJ2-3; 7 bases line up with TRBD2. Germline CDR1 is DFQATT and CDR2 is SNEGSKA (reference sequence). The CDR3 spans 11 residues. DNA for the CDR3: TGCACCGTTAGCGGGACAGATACGCAGTATTTT. Its translation is CTVSGTDTQYF.

V usage is TRBV28 and J usage is TRBJ1-5; no clear D gene. This CDR3 region has 13 residues. CDR1 and CDR2 (germline): MDHEN, SYDVKM. Deletions cut 3 bases from V and 0 bases from J, with 3 bases between. The CDR3 sequence is CASSFGSNQPQHF. The CDR3 bases are TGTGCCAGCAGTTTCGGTAGCAATCAGCCCCAGCATTTT.